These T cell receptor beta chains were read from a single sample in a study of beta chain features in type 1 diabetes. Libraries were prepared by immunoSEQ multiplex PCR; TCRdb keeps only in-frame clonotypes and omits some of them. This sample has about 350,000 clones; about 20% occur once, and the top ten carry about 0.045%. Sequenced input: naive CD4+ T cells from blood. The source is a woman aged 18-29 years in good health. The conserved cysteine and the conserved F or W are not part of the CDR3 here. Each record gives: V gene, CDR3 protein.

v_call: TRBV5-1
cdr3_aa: ASSSPGARETQY

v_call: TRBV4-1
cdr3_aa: ASSQDLQGLLSEQY

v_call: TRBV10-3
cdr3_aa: AIRTSGGSSYEQY

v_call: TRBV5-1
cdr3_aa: ASSLVQGQNSGANVLT

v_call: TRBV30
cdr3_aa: AWSGGANYGYT

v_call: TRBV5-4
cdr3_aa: ASSPPGVATEAF

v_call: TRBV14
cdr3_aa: ASSRADVHTEAF

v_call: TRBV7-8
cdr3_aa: ASSLGTSGSVGELF

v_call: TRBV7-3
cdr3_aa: ASSSNVGGRTDTQY

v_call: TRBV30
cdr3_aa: AWSAGANTEAF

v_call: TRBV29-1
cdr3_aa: SVAAGVGDGYT

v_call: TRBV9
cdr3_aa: ASSPSHRGINEQF

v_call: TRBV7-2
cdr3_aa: ASSQTSGSGYNEQF

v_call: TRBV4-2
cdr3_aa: ASSQEGLAGTSYEQY

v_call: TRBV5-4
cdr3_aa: ASSPTGFTGGKLF

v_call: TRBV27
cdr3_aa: ASSLSGLQYQPQH

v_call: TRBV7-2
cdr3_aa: ASSLGGAGSYNEQF

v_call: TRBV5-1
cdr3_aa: ASSWGRLSYNEQF

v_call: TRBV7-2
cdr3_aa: ASSLDAGGSNQPQH

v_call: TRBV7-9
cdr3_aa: ASSIGTGDGYT

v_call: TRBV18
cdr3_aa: ASSLSAGVKETQY

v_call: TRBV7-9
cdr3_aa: ASSSNYGYT

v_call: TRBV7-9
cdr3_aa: ASSEGQGLGQPQH

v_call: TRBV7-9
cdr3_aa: ASSLRATGGIEKLF

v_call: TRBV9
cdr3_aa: ASSEGLAGYEQY

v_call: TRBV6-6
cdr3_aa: ASSFPSTDTQY

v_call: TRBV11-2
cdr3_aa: ASTRVLNEKLF